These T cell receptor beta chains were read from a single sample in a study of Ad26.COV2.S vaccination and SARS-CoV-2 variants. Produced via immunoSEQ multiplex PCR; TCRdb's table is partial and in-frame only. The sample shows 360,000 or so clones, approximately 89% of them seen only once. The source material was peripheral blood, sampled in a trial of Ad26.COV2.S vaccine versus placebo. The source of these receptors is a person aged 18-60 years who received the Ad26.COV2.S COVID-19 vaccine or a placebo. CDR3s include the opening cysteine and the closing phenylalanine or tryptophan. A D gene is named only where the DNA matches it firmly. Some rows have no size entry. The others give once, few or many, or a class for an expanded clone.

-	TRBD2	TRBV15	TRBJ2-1	TGTGCCACCAGCAGAGAACTAGCGGGAGATGTTGAGCAGTTCTTC	CATSRELAGDVEQFF
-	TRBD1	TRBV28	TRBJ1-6	TGTGCCAGCAGTACAGGGGATGGTTCACCCCTCCACTTT	CASSTGDGSPLHF
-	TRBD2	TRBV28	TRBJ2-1	TGTGCCAGCAGTTTATCTGTGGGGACTAGCGGGAGGGGGGAGCAGTTCTTC	CASSLSVGTSGRGEQFF
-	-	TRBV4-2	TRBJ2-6	TGTGCCAGCAGCCAAGATGGGAGCTCTGGGGCCAACGTCCTGACTTTC	CASSQDGSSGANVLTF
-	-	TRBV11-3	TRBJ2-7	TGTGCCAGCACCAAAAAGGAGGGGTACGAGCAGTACTTC	CASTKKEGYEQYF
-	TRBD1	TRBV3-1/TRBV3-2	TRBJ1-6	TGTGCCAGCAGCCCATACAGGGGGAGTACTTCACCCCTCCACTTT	CASSPYRGSTSPLHF
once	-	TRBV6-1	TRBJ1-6	TGTGCCAGCATCACCCGGGACGGTTATAATTCACCCCTCCACTTT	CASITRDGYNSPLHF
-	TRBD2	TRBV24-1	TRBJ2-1	TGTGCCACCAGCGCCTGGGGCGGGAGCTCCTACAATGAGCAGTTCTTC	CATSAWGGSSYNEQFF
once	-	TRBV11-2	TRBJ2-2	TGTGCCAGCAGCTTAGAGTACACCGGGGAGCTGTTTTTT	CASSLEYTGELFF
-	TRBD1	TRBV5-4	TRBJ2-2	TGTGCCAGCAGCTTACAGGGGCTGAACACCGGGGAGCTGTTTTTT	CASSLQGLNTGELFF
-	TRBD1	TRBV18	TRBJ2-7	TGTGCCAGCTCTGAGGGGGCGGTCTCCTACGAGCAGTACTTC	CASSEGAVSYEQYF
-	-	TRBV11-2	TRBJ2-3	TGTGCCAGCAGCTTGGTGTCAGATACGCAGTATTTT	CASSLVSDTQYF
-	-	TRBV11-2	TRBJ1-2	TGTGCCAGCAGCTTAGCCTTGGGGGCTGGCTATGGCTACACCTTC	CASSLALGAGYGYTF
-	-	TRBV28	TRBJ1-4	TGTGCCAGCAGTTACCAGACTAATGAAAAACTGTTTTTT	CASSYQTNEKLFF
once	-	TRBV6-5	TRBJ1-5	TGTGCCAGCCAGACAAGCAGCAATCAGCCCCAGCATTTT	CASQTSSNQPQHF
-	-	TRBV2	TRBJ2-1	TGTGCCAGCACCTACTACAATGAGCAGTTCTTC	CASTYYNEQFF
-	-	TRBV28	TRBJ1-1	-	CASSFGAGATFF
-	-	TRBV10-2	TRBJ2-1	TGCGCCAGCAGTGAGTCGACATCTGGGGGGTACAATGAGCAGTTCTTC	CASSESTSGGYNEQFF
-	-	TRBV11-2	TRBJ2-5	TGTGCCAGCAGCTCCCATCGGGGAGAGACCCAGTACTTC	CASSSHRGETQYF
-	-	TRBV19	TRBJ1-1	TGTGCCAGTAGTGCCGGACTCGGCGGCACTGAAGCTTTCTTT	CASSAGLGGTEAFF
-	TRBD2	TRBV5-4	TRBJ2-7	TGTGCCAGCAGCTTTAGCCTAGCGGGTAACTCCTACGAGCAGTACTTC	CASSFSLAGNSYEQYF
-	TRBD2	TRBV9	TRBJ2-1	TGTGCCAGCAGCCCACGAGATGTGGTAGCGGGAGGGCGGGATGAGCAGTTCTTC	CASSPRDVVAGGRDEQFF
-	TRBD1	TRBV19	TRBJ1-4	TGTGCCAGTAGTGGGACAGAGGGGGAAAAACTGTTTTTT	CASSGTEGEKLFF
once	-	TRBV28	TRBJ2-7	TGTGCCAGCAGTTCTCCAGGGGTTTCGGACTACGAGCAGTACTTC	CASSSPGVSDYEQYF
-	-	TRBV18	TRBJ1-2	TGTGCCAGCTCACCACGATCAGGGCGCGAGGGCTATGGCTACACCTTC	CASSPRSGREGYGYTF
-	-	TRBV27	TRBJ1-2	TGTGCCAGCAGTCCAGGTGTCCTCTATGGCTACACCTTC	CASSPGVLYGYTF
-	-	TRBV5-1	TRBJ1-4	TGCGCCAGCAGCTTCGATCTTAATGAAAAACTGTTTTTT	CASSFDLNEKLFF
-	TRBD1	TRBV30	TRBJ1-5	TGTGCCTTTCGGACAGGGAACTTTCAGCCCCAGCATTTT	CAFRTGNFQPQHF
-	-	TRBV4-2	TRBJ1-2	TGTGCCAGCAGCCTATGGGACGGAAGCTATGGCTACACCTTC	CASSLWDGSYGYTF
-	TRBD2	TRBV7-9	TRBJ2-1	TGTGCCAGCATATGGCGGGAGGACGATGAGCAGTTCTTC	CASIWREDDEQFF
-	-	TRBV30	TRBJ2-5	TGTGCCTGGAGTGCGGGGCTCCCAGGCGAGACCCAGTACTTC	CAWSAGLPGETQYF
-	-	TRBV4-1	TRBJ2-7	TGCGCCAGCAGCCAAAGGTGGACCTACGAGCAGTACTTC	CASSQRWTYEQYF
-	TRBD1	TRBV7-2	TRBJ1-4	TGTGCCAGCAGCCAGGGACAGAGTGCCAAACTGTTTTTT	CASSQGQSAKLFF
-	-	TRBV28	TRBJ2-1	TGTGCCAGCTCCAATTCACTAGCACCGTTCTTC	CASSNSLAPFF
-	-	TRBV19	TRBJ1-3	TGTGCCAGTAGTCCCCGCGGACGGAACTCTGGAAACACCATATATTTT	CASSPRGRNSGNTIYF
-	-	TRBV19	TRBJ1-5	TGTGCCAGTTCAGACGTAAGCAATCAGCCCCAGCATTTT	CASSDVSNQPQHF
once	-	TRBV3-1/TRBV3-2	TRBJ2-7	TGTGCCAGCAGCCAATCTCGGGGGTCCTACGAGCAGTACTTC	CASSQSRGSYEQYF
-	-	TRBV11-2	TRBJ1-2	TGTGCCAGCAGCTCCCTTTTTAGACCCGGGGACTATGGCTACACCTTC	CASSSLFRPGDYGYTF
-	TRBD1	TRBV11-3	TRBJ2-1	TGTGCCAGCAGCGGTGACAGGGGACGGGAGCAGTTCTTC	CASSGDRGREQFF
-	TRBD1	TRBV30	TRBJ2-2	TGTGCCTGGAGTCCCCGAAGGACAGGGGTCGCCGGGGAGCTGTTTTTT	CAWSPRRTGVAGELFF
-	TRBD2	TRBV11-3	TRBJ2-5	TGTGCCAGCAGCCTAGGCAGGGTAGCGGGAGTCGGAGAGACCCAGTACTTC	CASSLGRVAGVGETQYF